This T cell receptor beta chain was retrieved from a study of cytomegalovirus exposure and HLA in healthy donors (TCRdb year 2017). For the study in its entirety: An earlier analysis of around 600 of the donors reported 250 to 300 Gb of sequence data and 117 million unique TCR beta sequences from some 180 million T cells. HLA typing covered class I and class II loci at four-digit resolution. In an earlier analysis of more than 550 of the donors, high-throughput TCR beta sequencing was used to judge whether each TCR beta V gene segment behaved as functional or pseudogenic. Because of strong linkage in the cohort, roughly five DR-DQ haplotypes were treated as single units for association and clustering. Genome-wide SNP genotypes for about three fifths of the roughly 670 donors were used in a later genetic analysis, which treated that subset as a discovery cohort. Besides the first cohort of roughly 700 subjects, a separate validation cohort made up of around 120 different subjects was used. Using immunosequencing, the study profiled T cell repertoires from approximately 700 subjects and related those repertoires to cytomegalovirus serostatus. Among about 390 genotyped donors of the cohort, an average of around 240,000 unique TCR beta nucleotide sequences were sequenced per donor, roughly a sixth of them non-productive. Donor age, sex, ethnicity and CMV serostatus were compiled together with the repertoire data. To study patterns of TCR occurrence, a later analysis re-analyzed previously published TCR beta repertoires from hundreds of donors and added high-resolution HLA genotyping. The study aimed to test whether cataloging public T cell receptors could reveal signatures of past pathogen exposure. The number of typed donors differed by locus: about 620-630 for A, B, C, DRB1 and DQB1; some 500 for DQA1; 600 to 610 for DPA1; and 400 to 480 for DPB1. Approximately 330 gigabases of sequencing data and around 85 million unique TCR sequences made up an early release that covered nearly 650 HLA-typed donors. All discovery cohort repertoires had been generated on a single sequencing platform. The later analysis used no new phenotypic data to find candidate immune exposures, relying instead on TCR beta sequences and their occurrence across donors. Of the approximately 400 genotyped donors, more than 75% were placed in the genetic ancestry cluster associated with self-reported Caucasian donors. To predict cytomegalovirus infection status, the study brought together high-throughput TCR immunosequencing, statistical association of individual TCRs with disease status, and machine learning. The investigation overall reported the following: Because HLA typing was missing for some donors at each locus, association tests included only the typed subset. Some IMGT-functional V segments, including TRBV6-2 and TRBV6-3, could not be told apart with the 87-base-pair reads, so those segments were excluded. A later genetic analysis reported fewer N-insertions in productive TCRs among donors in an Asian-associated ancestry cluster than the roughly 620-donor mean. While some public TCRs were present in many individuals, most TCR sequences turned up only very rarely across donors. The sequencing pipeline was judged likely to have produced a cluster of highly shared sequence variants as a technical artifact. A later analysis reported that several top co-occurrence clusters appeared linked to parvovirus B19, influenza, CMV and Epstein-Barr virus. Broadly in line with IMGT annotations, most TCR beta V segments showed up in productive rearrangements about 87% or about 30% of the time in an earlier analysis of roughly 590 of the donors. In vitro tests confirmed that a few of the cytomegalovirus-associated TCR beta chains recognize cytomegalovirus antigens. Cytomegalovirus status was reported to be diagnosed by the classifier with high specificity and sensitivity in both the original and validation cohorts. A later analysis found that most CMV-associated TCR beta chains appeared HLA-restricted, with HLA associations seemingly driven largely by CMV exposure. The study listed 170 or so TCR beta chains as associated with cytomegalovirus. A later analysis associated 16,951 TCR beta sequences with specific HLA alleles at a false discovery rate of 0.05. In a later genetic analysis, a missense DCLRE1C variant was associated with V-gene and J-gene trimming of TCR beta chains, and the association was replicated in an independent cohort. Linkage disequilibrium might explain the correlated functional status among segregating V segments, but an unknown experimental factor could not be excluded. Roughly uniform sequencing depth across donors was assumed in presence/absence analyses, although this assumption may not hold. The earlier analysis of approximately 540 of the donors excluded some 16 rarely observed V segments, including chromosome 9 orphons, because counts were too low. CMV serostatus was the only immune exposure information available for the cohort. According to a later analysis, TCR association rates differed among HLA loci, with DRB1 alleles showing the most associated TCRs and HLA-C alleles showing the fewest. A further reported finding was that TCR beta sequences accurately predicted the HLA-A and HLA-B alleles for most subjects in the first cohort. The authors suggested that the approach could potentially be extended to other disease states and immunological phenotypes. In a later analysis, HLA-associated TCR beta chains showed more clonal expansion and lower generation probabilities than non-associated chains that were equally common. This cohort had only TCR beta chains sequenced, and the lack of alpha or paired-chain data limited which features could be detected. Strong co-occurrence of HLA alleles, especially DR and DQ, made assigning TCR associations to individual alleles difficult.

The cohort comprised 710 or so healthy bone marrow donors. At the time of sampling, all cohort members were nominally healthy, though unrecorded immune exposures were likely present. The donor was CMV seropositive and belonged to the group of around 300 seropositive cohort members. A peripheral blood sample was collected from each donor, and TCR beta sequencing was performed on peripheral blood mononuclear cells. The Qiagen DNeasy Blood Extraction Kit was used to extract genomic DNA from the blood cell samples. Libraries were made using the immunoSEQ multiplex PCR assay. For the multiplex PCR, a mixture combining 60 forward primers for TCR Vbeta segments and 13 reverse primers for TCR Jbeta segments was used. Amplification of the CDR3 region of rearranged TCR beta genes was performed with a multiplex PCR assay on genomic DNA. On the Illumina HiSeq System, the amplified TCR beta libraries were sequenced as 87-base-pair reads. Processing in the source paper ran as follows. Across the 500 to 750 repertoires, a later analysis counted tens of millions of unique TCR beta chains, approximately 12 million of which were shared by at least two donors. Raw reads were error-corrected and collapsed into unique sequences by a nearest-neighbor algorithm in which closely related sequences were merged to remove PCR and sequencing errors. To assign V, D and J gene segments, CDR3 sequences were aligned to IMGT reference sequences. For a sequence to be retained, at least a six-nucleotide match to both a V gene segment and a J gene segment was required. Rearrangements were called productive when the CDR3 lacked stop codons and stayed in frame with V and J; all others were non-productive. CDR3 was defined according to IMGT convention as the region running from the second conserved V-encoded cysteine to the conserved J-encoded phenylalanine. The earlier analysis of about 640 of the donors excluded any sequence lacking an unambiguous match to a single V gene segment. An earlier analysis of several hundred of the donors called V segments functional above 56.7% productive rearrangements and segregating when the between-donor standard deviation exceeded 5%. A statistical classification framework was developed to diagnose cytomegalovirus status using the catalog of TCR beta chain sequences. In a later analysis, TCR nucleotide sequences were compared against IMGT/GENE-DB human TR gene sequences so that V and J genes could be assigned. Using the TCRdist pipeline, a later analysis assigned CDR3 sequences along with most-parsimonious VDJ recombination scenarios. In a later analysis, each TCR beta chain was defined by its CDR3 amino acid sequence together with its V-gene family, and reads lacking a unique V-gene family were excluded. As a way to deal with suspected cross-contamination and a sequencing artifact, a later analysis dropped 450 to 600 nucleotide sequences that were highly shared and had low generation probability. For each public chain, a later analysis derived a clonal expansion index from normalized ranks of inferred template counts within each repertoire. In a later analysis, generation probabilities were computed with a VDJ recombination model fitted to out-of-frame rearrangements, and the resulting probabilities were checked against IGoR. In a later analysis, TCR-TCR, TCR-HLA and TCR-CMV co-occurrence was scored with hypergeometric tests, and a repertoire-size bias correction was applied to TCR pairs. False discovery rates were estimated in a later analysis by permuting HLA or CMV assignments 20 times. In a later analysis, co-occurring TCRs were grouped using DBSCAN, and TCRdist sequence similarity was added for clustering within HLA-allele-positive subsets. Co-occurrence clustering excluded repertoires with fewer than 30,000 or more than 120,000 public chains, plus five with anomalous nucleotide sharing. What TCRdb holds here is the immuneACCESS table cut down to in-frame rearrangements. Part of the clones is not present; checked against another copy, under half of the missing clones reflect an unresolved V gene, and the others are unexplained. D and trimming come from the DNA, and the V and J calls and clone size come from that table. The sample records some 150,000 clones, 65% to 90% of which are singletons. About 6.1% of the sample is in the top ten clones.

Points on this clone: What this receptor recognizes is not known. No clone much larger than this one lies a single base away; base qualities are absent.

The CDR3 goes from the cysteine to the phenylalanine over 13 residues. Only CDR3 DNA remains: 39 bases, in frame from the first base. The sample was PBMCs. The receptor was isolated from a woman aged 45-59 years in good health and CMV-seropositive. The sequence is built from TRBV21-1 and TRBJ1-2; the table's D call TRBD1 went unverified against the DNA. TRBV21-1 is listed as a pseudogene. CDR3 sequence: CASAGGAGYGYTF. The DNA reads as follows: TGTGCCAGCGCAGGGGGCGCCGGCTATGGCTACACCTTC.